The text below deals with one T cell receptor (beta chain). The record originates from a study of blood T cell repertoires in COVID-19. Study context: The cDNA or gDNA used as material had been derived from T cells, B-cell-depleted T cells, or PBMCs.

V lost 7 bases, J lost 5 bases, and 17 bases lay in between. CDR1 and CDR2 (germline): LNHDA, SQIVND (reference sequence). The CDR3 is 14 amino acids. Study processing details: Nucleated cell counts were estimated from reference gene primer amplification. Sequencing used immunoSEQ multiplex PCR; TCRdb keeps in-frame clones, though not all of them. V and J calls and clone size follow that table, whereas D and trimming were derived from the DNA. The data contain 210,000 or so clones, 70% to 90% of them singletons. Sample: peripheral blood. This receptor was taken from a woman aged 65 to 85 with active or convalescent COVID-19. This chain uses TRBV19 with TRBJ1-1; possible D gene TRBD1, 5 bases. The CDR3 reads CASTHGGRFTEAFF. DNA for the CDR3: TGTGCCAGTACTCACGGGGGTCGTTTTACTGAAGCTTTCTTT.